These T cell receptor beta chains were read from a single sample in a study of T cell repertoires in cytomegalovirus infection. TCRdb re-analysed the reads in MiXCR, keeping a single row per CDR3 protein. This table holds approximately 500,000 distinct CDR3 sequences, about a quarter found once. Sequencing was carried out using PBMCs. Receptors originate from a human donor in good health (CMV status not recorded). Some clones in this sample may be carry-over from other donors' samples. The CDR3 runs from the conserved cysteine through the conserved F or W. The D gene is left open where the match is weak. Clone size appears in some rows only: once, few, many, or a class for an expanded clone.

size: few
J: TRBJ2-1
D: TRBD1
V: TRBV6-2/TRBV6-3
CDR3: CASTGQGSYNEQFF
DNA: TGTGCCAGCACAGGACAGGGCTCCTACAATGAGCAGTTCTTC

size: .
J: TRBJ2-1
D: .
V: TRBV27
CDR3: CASSDGTLMNEQFF
DNA: TGTGCCAGCAGCGACGGGACCTTGATGAATGAGCAGTTCTTC

size: .
J: TRBJ2-1
D: TRBD2
V: TRBV12-3/TRBV12-4
CDR3: CVSTLSRVSGRSSYNEQFF
DNA: TGTGTCAGCACCCTTAGTAGGGTTAGCGGGAGGAGCTCCTACAATGAGCAGTTCTTC

size: .
J: TRBJ2-1
D: TRBD1
V: TRBV6-2/TRBV6-3
CDR3: CASSFGAGTAGNEQFF
DNA: TGTGCCAGCAGTTTTGGTGCCGGGACAGCCGGCAATGAGCAGTTCTTC

size: many
J: TRBJ2-2
D: TRBD2
V: TRBV5-6
CDR3: CASSYLAGVRTGELFF
DNA: TGTGCCAGCAGCTACTTAGCGGGAGTTAGGACCGGGGAGCTGTTTTTT

size: few
J: TRBJ1-5
D: .
V: TRBV19
CDR3: CASSIDRVRGASNQPQHF
DNA: TGTGCCAGTAGTATAGATCGGGTGAGGGGGGCTAGCAATCAGCCCCAGCATTTT

size: .
J: TRBJ1-1
D: TRBD1
V: TRBV6-5
CDR3: CASSNRQGPNTEAFF
DNA: TGTGCCAGCAGTAACCGACAGGGGCCGAACACTGAAGCTTTCTTT

size: .
J: TRBJ2-5
D: .
V: TRBV20-1
CDR3: CSARAAVTGGETQYF
DNA: TGCAGTGCTAGAGCTGCGGTGACGGGCGGGGAGACCCAGTACTTC

size: .
J: TRBJ1-6
D: .
V: TRBV7-9
CDR3: CASSLERGSPLHF
DNA: TGTGCCAGCAGCTTAGAGCGGGGATCACCCCTCCACTTT

size: many
J: TRBJ2-1
D: TRBD1
V: TRBV7-2
CDR3: CASSFWDRGANEQFF
DNA: TGTGCCAGCAGCTTTTGGGACAGGGGGGCGAATGAGCAGTTCTTC

size: .
J: TRBJ2-5
D: .
V: TRBV11-2
CDR3: CASSSDRVQETQYF
DNA: TGTGCCAGCAGCTCTGACCGGGTACAAGAGACCCAGTACTTC

size: .
J: TRBJ2-3
D: .
V: TRBV24-1
CDR3: CATRDISAQYF
DNA: TGTGCCACCAGAGATATAAGTGCGCAGTATTTT

size: many
J: TRBJ1-3
D: .
V: TRBV7-2
CDR3: CASSSFGGISGNTIYF
DNA: TGTGCCAGCAGCTCGTTTGGGGGGATCTCTGGAAACACCATATATTTT

size: .
J: TRBJ2-5
D: TRBD1
V: TRBV5-1
CDR3: CASSSAQGTGETQYF
DNA: TGCGCCAGCAGCTCAGCACAGGGGACGGGGGAGACCCAGTACTTC

size: many
J: TRBJ2-7
D: TRBD2
V: TRBV7-6
CDR3: CASSRSPGGAKSYEQYF
DNA: TGTGCCAGCAGCCGCTCCCCGGGGGGGGCAAAGTCCTACGAGCAGTACTTC

size: .
J: TRBJ2-5
D: TRBD2
V: TRBV7-7
CDR3: CASASAGGGQETQYF
DNA: TGTGCCAGCGCTTCGGCGGGAGGGGGGCAAGAGACCCAGTACTTC

size: many
J: TRBJ2-1
D: .
V: TRBV14
CDR3: CASSPSRSGEQFF
DNA: TGTGCCAGCAGCCCTTCGCGGTCGGGTGAGCAGTTCTTC

size: .
J: TRBJ1-6
D: .
V: TRBV19
CDR3: CATANYNSPLHF
DNA: TGTGCCACGGCTAATTATAATTCACCCCTCCACTTT

size: many
J: TRBJ2-3
D: .
V: TRBV7-2
CDR3: CASSLERPPGTDTQYF
DNA: TGTGCCAGCAGCTTAGAGAGGCCACCGGGGACAGATACGCAGTATTTT

size: few
J: TRBJ1-5
D: .
V: TRBV19
CDR3: CASKGRLNQPQHF
DNA: TGTGCCAGTAAAGGACGGCTCAATCAGCCCCAGCATTTT

size: .
J: TRBJ2-5
D: TRBD2
V: TRBV5-6
CDR3: CASSLLAGVRTQYF
DNA: TGTGCCAGCAGCTTGCTAGCGGGAGTTAGGACCCAGTACTTC

size: few
J: TRBJ1-2
D: .
V: TRBV5-4
CDR3: CASSPLGSYGYTF
DNA: TGTGCCAGCAGTCCCTTAGGCTCCTATGGCTACACCTTC

size: .
J: TRBJ1-5
D: .
V: TRBV2
CDR3: CASSERWDQPQHF
DNA: TGTGCCAGCAGTGAGCGGTGGGATCAGCCCCAGCATTTT

size: .
J: TRBJ1-1
D: .
V: TRBV5-5
CDR3: CASSLDPRLNTEAFF
DNA: TGTGCCAGCAGCTTGGATCCGAGATTGAACACTGAAGCTTTCTTT